These T cell receptor beta chains were read from a single sample in a study of T cells in Graves' hyperthyroidism and ophthalmopathy. TCRdb called the multiplex PCR reads again in MiXCR, with one record for every CDR3 protein. The data hold around 600,000 distinct CDR3 sequences, with around 14% observed a single time. The specimen sequenced was blood. These receptors came from a woman in her thirties with Graves' hyperthyroidism. The CDR3 runs from the conserved cysteine through the conserved F or W. A D gene is named only where the DNA matches it firmly. Only part of the rows carry a size: once, few, many, or a class if the clone is expanded.

V gene,J gene,D gene,clone size,CDR3 DNA,CDR3 protein
TRBV2,TRBJ1-2,.,many,TGTGCCAGCAGTGAACAGGGGATCGGTGGCTACACCTTC,CASSEQGIGGYTF
TRBV20-1,TRBJ2-7,TRBD2,.,TGCAGTGCTAGAGCGGGCCGGGACTATAGCTCCTACGAGCAGTACTTC,CSARAGRDYSSYEQYF
TRBV28,TRBJ2-7,TRBD1,many,TGTGCCAGCAGTTACGGACAGGGTCGTTACGAGCAGTACTTC,CASSYGQGRYEQYF
TRBV5-1,TRBJ2-1,.,many,TGCGCCAGCAGCTTGAACTACTACAATGAGCAGTTCTTC,CASSLNYYNEQFF
TRBV27,TRBJ2-4,.,few,TGTGCCAGCAGGACCGCCGAACTAGCCAAAAACATTCAGCACTTC,CASRTAELAKNIQHF
TRBV6-1,TRBJ1-1,.,.,TGTGCCAGCAGTGGAAGAGGGGAGACTGAAGCTTTCTTT,CASSGRGETEAFF
TRBV9,TRBJ2-7,.,.,TGTGCCAGCAGCGTAAACGTAGGGGGCTCCTACGAGCAGTACTTC,CASSVNVGGSYEQYF
TRBV10-3,TRBJ1-2,.,.,TGTGCCATCAGTGAGTCGAATTCTGGCTACACCTTC,CAISESNSGYTF
TRBV7-9,TRBJ1-5,.,.,TGTGCCAGCCGGATGGGCAATCAGCCCCAGCATTTT,CASRMGNQPQHF
TRBV27,TRBJ1-1,.,.,TGTGCCAGCAGTCCCCTAGCAGACGGACCGAACACTGAAGCTTTCTTT,CASSPLADGPNTEAFF
TRBV12-3/TRBV12-4,TRBJ1-5,.,.,TGTGCCAGCAAAGGAGGTTTGAATCAGCCCCAGCATTTT,CASKGGLNQPQHF
TRBV7-2,TRBJ2-5,.,few,TGTGCCAGCAGCTTAGTGCCCGACACGGGGACCCAGTACTTC,CASSLVPDTGTQYF
TRBV27,TRBJ2-1,TRBD1,many,TGTGCCAGCAGAGATCCGGGACAGGGGGCTTATAGTGAGCAGTTCTTC,CASRDPGQGAYSEQFF
TRBV5-8,TRBJ2-7,.,once,TGTGCCAGCAGCTTGAGCCTGGCCAACTCCTACGAGCAGTACTTC,CASSLSLANSYEQYF
TRBV27,TRBJ2-1,.,.,TGTGCCAGCAGTTTACCACAGGGAGGTTACAATGAGCAGTTCTTC,CASSLPQGGYNEQFF
TRBV4-1,TRBJ2-3,.,few,TGCGCCAGCAGCCAACCAGCACGTCTAGATACGCAGTATTTT,CASSQPARLDTQYF
TRBV3-1,TRBJ2-1,TRBD2,many,TGTGCCAGCAGACCTAAGCTAGCGGGAGAGTACAATGAGCAGTTCTTC,CASRPKLAGEYNEQFF
TRBV2,TRBJ2-7,TRBD1,many,TGTGCCAGCAGTACCGGGACAGGCTTTGTGGAGCAGTACTTC,CASSTGTGFVEQYF
TRBV12-3/TRBV12-4,TRBJ1-4,.,many,TGTGCCAGCAGTTTAGGTCGGGGGGGACGAACTAATGAAAAACTGTTTTTT,CASSLGRGGRTNEKLFF
TRBV7-7,TRBJ2-2,TRBD2,many,TGTGCTAGCAGCCCGACCGGGACTAGCACCGGGGAGCTGTTTTTT,CASSPTGTSTGELFF
TRBV7-8,TRBJ1-6,.,many,TGTGCCAGCAGACAGACAGGAGAGATCCCGATCCCCTCACCCCTCCACTTT,CASRQTGEIPIPSPLHF
TRBV28,TRBJ2-2,TRBD2,.,TGTGCCAGCAGTGACCCACCCCTAGCGGGAGGGGTCCCCGGGGAGCTGTTTTTT,CASSDPPLAGGVPGELFF
TRBV12-3/TRBV12-4,TRBJ2-3,.,many,TGTGCCAGCAGTTTATTTGGGGAAGATACGCAGTATTTT,CASSLFGEDTQYF
TRBV19,TRBJ1-5,TRBD1,.,TGTGCCAGTAGTCTCCGGACAGGGGCCGTTGATCAGCCCCAGCATTTT,CASSLRTGAVDQPQHF
TRBV18,TRBJ2-1,.,.,TGTGCCAGCTCACCATCTAGGTGGGATGAGCAGTTCTTC,CASSPSRWDEQFF
TRBV6-2/TRBV6-3,TRBJ2-7,.,.,TGTGCCAGCAGTTACTCGGACCCCTACGAGCAGTACTTC,CASSYSDPYEQYF
TRBV29-1,TRBJ2-3,.,many,TGCAGCGTTGAACCGGGTGGAGATACGCAGTATTTT,CSVEPGGDTQYF
TRBV20-1,TRBJ2-7,TRBD2,many,TGCAGTGGAGGGAGGGCGGGAGGTTCACACGAGCAGTACTTC,CSGGRAGGSHEQYF
TRBV30,TRBJ2-2,.,.,TGTGCCTGGAGTGCGGACCAGAACACCGGGGAGCTGTTTTTT,CAWSADQNTGELFF
TRBV29-1,TRBJ2-7,TRBD1,.,TGCAGCGCTGGGGGACAGGGGCCCCCCTACGAGCAGTACTTC,CSAGGQGPPYEQYF
TRBV6-2/TRBV6-3,TRBJ1-6,.,.,TGTGCCAGCAGTTACTCGAATAATTCACCCCTCCACTTT,CASSYSNNSPLHF
TRBV20-1,TRBJ1-2,.,.,TGCAGTGCTAGAGATTATAAGGAATCGGATGGCTACACCTTC,CSARDYKESDGYTF
TRBV19,TRBJ2-1,.,many,TGTGCCAGTAGTAGGGGTCAAAGTACCTACAATGAGCAGTTCTTC,CASSRGQSTYNEQFF
TRBV3-1,TRBJ2-7,TRBD2,few,TGTGCCAGCAGCCAAGGACTAGCGGGAGGGCCTCTGAACGAGCAGTACTTC,CASSQGLAGGPLNEQYF
TRBV6-1,TRBJ1-2,.,.,TGTGCCAGCAGAACCAACCGTGAGAGCTACACCTTC,CASRTNRESYTF
TRBV19,TRBJ1-2,.,.,TGTGCCAGTAGTGTGGGGCTGATTGAAGGCTACACCTTC,CASSVGLIEGYTF
TRBV6-1,TRBJ2-7,.,.,TGTGCCAGCAGTACGGACAGCTCCTACGAGCAGTACTTC,CASSTDSSYEQYF
TRBV9,TRBJ2-2,.,many,TGTGCCAGCAGCGTAGTCCCCGACACCGGGGAGCTGTTTTTT,CASSVVPDTGELFF
TRBV19,TRBJ2-7,TRBD2,.,TGTGCCAGTAGTATGGTAGCGGGTCTTTCCTACGAGCAGTACTTC,CASSMVAGLSYEQYF
TRBV7-6,TRBJ2-7,TRBD2,.,TGTGCCAGCAGCTTAGCGATAGCGGGAGGGCTGCCCTACGAGCAGTACTTC,CASSLAIAGGLPYEQYF
TRBV30,TRBJ2-1,.,many,TGTGCCTGGAGTCGGCCTCCGGGACTTGGAATCGAGCAGTTCTTC,CAWSRPPGLGIEQFF
TRBV29-1,TRBJ2-3,.,few,TGCAGCGTTGGACAAACAGATACGCAGTATTTT,CSVGQTDTQYF
TRBV7-9,TRBJ1-1,.,few,TGTGCCAGCAGCTTAGAAAGGGAGTGGGCGACAACTGAAGCTTTCTTT,CASSLEREWATTEAFF
TRBV18,TRBJ2-4,.,many,TGTGCCAGCTCACCAATTCGAAGCGGAGTCAAAAACATTCAGTACTTC,CASSPIRSGVKNIQYF
TRBV2,TRBJ1-1,.,many,TGTGCCAGCAGTGCGGGGAGGGTAGGCACTGAAGCTTTCTTT,CASSAGRVGTEAFF
TRBV18,TRBJ2-1,TRBD2,many,TGTGCCAGCTCACCCGAGGGCAGCGGGAGGGAGCAGTTCTTC,CASSPEGSGREQFF
TRBV9,TRBJ2-3,.,.,TGTGCCAGCAGCGTAGGGGGTCGAAACACAGGTACGCAGTATTTT,CASSVGGRNTGTQYF
TRBV12-3/TRBV12-4,TRBJ2-2,.,many,TGTGCCAGCAGTTTGCAGGGAGGCACCGGGGAGCTGTTTTTT,CASSLQGGTGELFF
TRBV20-1,TRBJ2-7,TRBD2,few,TGCAGTGCTAGACAGCGGGAGGGCCGGTACGAGCAGTACTTC,CSARQREGRYEQYF
TRBV11-3,TRBJ2-1,TRBD2,.,TGTGCCAGCAGCCCAGGGGGGTCGGCCAGCGGGAGGGCCGGTGTGTGGAATGAGCAGTTCTTC,CASSPGGSASGRAGVWNEQFF
TRBV5-1,TRBJ2-3,.,many,TGCGCCAGCAGCTTGCCCCAGGGGTCCAACACAGATACGCAGTATTTT,CASSLPQGSNTDTQYF
TRBV7-8,TRBJ1-1,.,many,TGTGCCAGCAGCCTCGGAGGGGCAGGCTATAACACTGAAGCTTTCTTT,CASSLGGAGYNTEAFF
TRBV14,TRBJ1-1,TRBD1,few,TGTGCCAGAACACAACAGGGGGACTTTGGGGACACTGAAGCTTTCTTT,CARTQQGDFGDTEAFF
TRBV5-1,TRBJ2-1,TRBD2,many,TGCGCCAGCAGCTTCGGGACTAGCAACTACAATGAGCAGTTCTTC,CASSFGTSNYNEQFF
TRBV28,TRBJ2-1,TRBD2,.,TGTGCCAGCCAGAAGTTCTCCGGGACTAGCGGGAATGAGCAGTTCTTC,CASQKFSGTSGNEQFF
TRBV20-1,TRBJ2-1,.,.,TGCAGTGCTAGAGGACCCGACTCCCCAACCTACAATGAGCAGTTCTTC,CSARGPDSPTYNEQFF
TRBV27,TRBJ1-5,.,.,TGTGCCAGCGGGGGGGGTATGCCCCAGCATTTT,CASGGGMPQHF